A single sample is the source of the 22 T cell receptor beta chains below, sequenced in a study of T-cell reconstitution after alpha-beta-depleted transplantation in children. A library of TCRbeta sequences, prepared with unique molecular identifiers, was generated. TCRdb reanalysed the PCR reads using MiXCR and keeps one entry per CDR3 protein. The sample includes 420,000 or so distinct CDR3 sequences, 9.5% to 13% seen only once; the top ten take nearly 5.5%. The input for sequencing was PBMCs from the stem cell graft donor, taken from the stem cell graft. The receptors originated from a human donor who donated a stem cell graft to a child with acute myeloid leukemia.

This clonotype was detected only a few times. V and J are TRBV9 and TRBJ2-3; 7 positions agree with TRBD2. This CDR3 is built from 15 residues. Germline values: CDR1 SGDLS, CDR2 YYNGEE. V shed 2 bases, J shed 2 bases, and the junction held 5 bases outside the gene matches. CDR3 sequence reads: CASSVRAGTTDTQYF. As DNA, the CDR3 is TGTGCCAGCAGCGTCCGAGCGGGGACCACAGATACGCAGTATTTT.

The chain uses TRBV20-1 and TRBJ2-1; TRBD2 matches 9 bases. The CDR3 has 18 residues. Looked up from germline, CDR1 is DFQATT and CDR2 is SNEGSKA (reference sequence). With V trimmed by 0 bases and J by 0 bases, 9 bases remained unmatched. For the CDR3, the DNA is TGCAGTGCTAGAGATCGGCTAGCGGGAAGGGGCTCCTACAATGAGCAGTTCTTC. It specifies CSARDRLAGRGSYNEQFF.

This clonotype was found a few times. J is TRBJ2-3 and V is TRBV5-1; D gene ambiguous. The germline V gene encodes CDR1 SGHRS and CDR2 YFSETQ. V lost 1 base and J lost 3, with 12 bases in between. The CDR3 consists of 15 residues. CDR3 loop: CASSLTVVRTDTQYF. Here the CDR3 DNA reads TGCGCCAGCAGCTTGACGGTGGTAAGGACAGATACGCAGTATTTT.

This clonotype was found a few times. The chain's CDR3 is CASIKASTGTTRDTQYF. Written as DNA, the CDR3 is TGTGCCAGCATTAAAGCTAGCACCGGGACTACGCGGGATACGCAGTATTTT. J is TRBJ2-3 and V is TRBV2; 7 nucleotides match TRBD2. The CDR3 has 17 amino acids. V was pared by 7 bases and J by 6 bases, with 19 bases of the junction left unmatched. Germline assignment: CDR1 SNHLY and CDR2 FYNNEI. Supplemented by reference TRBV2 and TRBJ2-3, the full variable domain reads EPEVTQTPSHQVTQMGQEVILRCVPISNHLYFYWYRQILGQKVEFLVSFYNNEISEKSEIFDDQFSVERPDGSNFTLKIRSTKLEDSAMYFCASIKASTGTTRDTQYFGPGTRLTVL.

This clonotype was counted a few times. J is TRBJ2-2 and V is TRBV29-1; D unresolved. The germline V gene encodes CDR1 SQVTM and CDR2 ANQGSEA. Trimming took 7 bases from V and 3 from J, leaving 12 bases between them. This CDR3 is 13 amino acids long. CDR3 residues: CSAEERDTGELFF. The CDR3 DNA is TGCAGCGCAGAGGAAAGGGACACCGGGGAGCTGTTTTTT.

This clonotype was observed a few times. V is TRBV7-2 and J is TRBJ2-1, with D uncertain. Germline V gives CDR1 SGHTA, CDR2 FQGNSA. The CDR3 consists of 13 residues. The V end was cut by 1 base, the J end by 9 bases, with 10 bases between. The CDR3 coding sequence is TGTGCCAGCAGCTTAGTCGTTGGTAGTGAGCAGTTCTTC. This codes for CASSLVVGSEQFF. Using reference TRBV7-2 and TRBJ2-1 for the parts outside the CDR3, the full variable domain is GAGVSQSPSNKVTEKGKDVELRCDPISGHTALYWYRQSLGQGLEFLIYFQGNSAPDKSGLPSDRFSAERTGGSVSTLTIQRTQQEDSAVYLCASSLVVGSEQFFGPGTRLTVL.

Many counts were recorded for this clonotype. The V gene is TRBV4-3, the J gene TRBJ2-5, with D unclear. This CDR3 has 14 amino acids. Germline V lookup: CDR1 LGHNA, CDR2 YSLEER. Trimming took 1 base from V and 3 from J, leaving 9 bases between them. CDR3 region: CASSQGHGEETQYF. Here the CDR3 DNA reads TGCGCCAGCAGCCAAGGCCATGGGGAAGAGACCCAGTACTTC.

The chain carries TRBV27 and TRBJ2-1, with 16 bases matching TRBD2. After removal of 7 bases from V and 7 bases from J, the junction contained 4 bases not matched to a gene. The CDR3 runs to 15 residues. The germline gives CDR1 MNHEY, CDR2 SMNVEV (reference sequence). In nucleotides, the CDR3 is TGTGCCAGCAAGGGACTAGCGGGAGGGCGAAATGAGCAGTTCTTC. Encoded protein: CASKGLAGGRNEQFF.

CDR3 protein: CAIREGAGVRPQHF. The CDR3 region has the DNA TGTGCCATCAGGGAGGGGGCAGGGGTAAGGCCCCAGCATTTT. V usage is TRBV6-1 and J usage is TRBJ1-5; 7 bases fit TRBD1. V lost 10 bases to trimming and J lost 9 bases; unmatched junction nucleotides: 15. CDR1 is MNHNS and CDR2 is SASEGT in the germline V gene. This CDR3 has 14 amino acids.

The chain links TRBV5-1 to TRBJ2-7; D not certain. Germline V gene data show CDR1 as SGHRS and CDR2 as YFSETQ. CDR3 length: 13 amino acids. V lost 2 bases to trimming and J lost 3 bases, with 9 bases between them. The CDR3 region has the DNA TGCGCCAGCAGCTTTGGCGAAATCTACGAGCAGTACTTC. Its protein product is CASSFGEIYEQYF.

V usage is TRBV11-2 and J usage is TRBJ1-3; TRBD1 might be the D (6 bases). The V end was cut by 4 bases, the J end by 0 bases, with 10 bases between. Germline CDR1 and CDR2: SGHAT and FQNNGV. CDR3 size: 15 residues. The chain's CDR3 is CASSSRGGSGNTIYF. CDR3 DNA: TGTGCCAGCAGCTCGAGGGGGGGCTCTGGAAACACCATATATTTT.

V and J are TRBV5-1 and TRBJ2-5; 12 bases are a match to TRBD2. The V segment lost 4 bases and the J segment 1 base; nucleotides outside the gene matches: 5. CDR1 and CDR2 (germline): SGHRS, YFSETQ. This CDR3 contains 16 residues. CDR3 in amino acids: CASSTRTSGVQETQYF. The DNA for the CDR3 is TGCGCCAGCAGCACCCGGACTAGCGGGGTCCAAGAGACCCAGTACTTC.

This clonotype was recorded at least ten times. The chain joins TRBV20-1 to TRBJ2-3; 10 bases match TRBD2. Germline CDR1 reads DFQATT; CDR2 reads SNEGSKA (reference sequence). There are 15 residues in the CDR3. V shed 6 bases, J shed 2 bases, and the junction held 8 bases outside the gene matches. The CDR3 is CSAEGLAEITDTQYF. Here the CDR3 DNA reads TGCAGTGCCGAAGGACTAGCGGAGATCACAGATACGCAGTATTTT.

The chain recombines TRBV12-3 or TRBV12-4 with TRBJ2-7, with D tentatively TRBD1 (5 bases). Trimming cost V 3 bases and J 2 bases, with 8 bases left between them. The CDR3 contains 13 residues. CDR3 sequence: CASSLIQAYEQYF. DNA for the CDR3: TGTGCCAGCAGTTTGATACAGGCCTACGAGCAGTACTTC.

The table lists this clonotype with a few counts. The genes are TRBV29-1 and TRBJ2-4; TRBD2 matches at 8 bases. V lost 5 bases and J lost 3; bases outside the gene matches: 3. This CDR3 spans 13 amino acids. The V gene's germline CDR1 is SQVTM and CDR2 ANQGSEA. CDR3 amino acids: CSVSLAGKNIQYF. CDR3 nucleotides: TGCAGCGTTAGTCTAGCGGGCAAAAACATTCAGTACTTC.

This clonotype was seen more than once but under ten times. The chain joins TRBV7-9 to TRBJ1-4, with a tentative D call TRBD1 (6 bases). Trimming removed 5 bases at V and 8 bases at J, with 12 bases between. The CDR3 contains 13 residues. Germline V gene data show CDR1 as SEHNR and CDR2 as FQNEAQ (reference sequence). CDR3 nucleotide sequence: TGTGCCAGCAGCGCATCAGGGGAGGAAAAACTGTTTTTT. This gives the protein CASSASGEEKLFF.

The V gene is TRBV7-2, the J gene TRBJ2-7, with 13 positions matching TRBD2. Trimming took 5 bases from V and 4 from J; bases not matched to a gene: 8. This CDR3 is 16 amino acids long. The V gene's germline CDR1 is SGHTA and CDR2 FQGNSA. CDR3 nucleotides: TGTGCCAGCAGCGTAGGGGGGACTAGCGGGAAATACGAGCAGTACTTC. It translates to CASSVGGTSGKYEQYF. Complete variable domain (other parts from reference TRBV7-2 and TRBJ2-7): GAGVSQSPSNKVTEKGKDVELRCDPISGHTALYWYRQSLGQGLEFLIYFQGNSAPDKSGLPSDRFSAERTGGSVSTLTIQRTQQEDSAVYLCASSVGGTSGKYEQYFGPGTRLTVT.

This clonotype was counted only a few times. The CDR3 reads CATLDRDYEQYF. The CDR3, as DNA: TGTGCCACCCTCGACAGGGACTACGAGCAGTACTTC. The chain uses TRBV6-2 or TRBV6-3 and TRBJ2-7, with 7 bases aligning to TRBD1. This CDR3 is built from 12 residues. Germline V lookup: CDR1 MNHEY, CDR2 SVGEGT. J gave up 3 bases and V 10 bases, and 6 bases lay outside the gene matches.

The rearrangement joins TRBV4-1 to TRBJ1-3; D gene unclear. Per germline, CDR1 MGHRA and CDR2 YSYEKL. This CDR3 has 14 amino acids. The germline V and J ends were trimmed by 6 bases and 0 bases, with 9 bases remaining between them. CDR3 bases: TGCGCCAGCAGGTCCAGGAGCTCTGGAAACACCATATATTTT. It is translated as CASRSRSSGNTIYF.

The V gene is TRBV15, the J gene TRBJ2-5; no clear D. The CDR3 loop spans 13 amino acids. V lost 1 base and J 4 bases, leaving 7 bases between the germline ends. The germline V gene has CDR1 LNHNV and CDR2 YYDKDF (reference sequence). This chain's CDR3 is CATSRVQLETQYF. The DNA of the CDR3 is TGTGCCACCAGCAGAGTCCAGTTAGAGACCCAGTACTTC. The entire variable domain, with the rest obtained from reference TRBV15 and TRBJ2-5, is as follows: DAMVIQNPRYQVTQFGKPVTLSCSQTLNHNVMYWYQQKSSQAPKLLFHYYDKDFNNEADTPDNFQSRRPNTSFCFLDIRSPGLGDTAMYLCATSRVQLETQYFGPGTRLLVL.

This clonotype was picked up a small number of times. This chain connects TRBV29-1 to TRBJ1-2, with a weak D call TRBD1 (5 bases). The CDR3 totals 11 residues. Trimming shortened V by 3 bases and J by 6 bases, and 8 bases separated the two germline ends. Germline CDR1 is SQVTM and CDR2 is ANQGSEA. The CDR3: CSVEEGNGYTF. CDR3 coding DNA: TGCAGCGTTGAGGAGGGGAATGGCTACACCTTC.

This clonotype has a count of ten or more. CDR3 amino acids: CASADSYSNQPQHF. Here the CDR3 DNA reads TGTGCTAGTGCTGACAGTTATAGCAATCAGCCCCAGCATTTT. This rearrangement joins TRBV12-5 to TRBJ1-5, with D perhaps matching TRBD1 (5 bases). CDR1 and CDR2 from the germline V gene are LGHNT and FRNRAP. Trimming removed 7 bases from V and 0 bases from J, with 10 bases in between. The CDR3 spans 14 residues.